This TCR beta chain was observed in a study of CD8 T cells in ankylosing spondylitis (dated by TCRdb to 2016 to 2017). For the study in its entirety: The study set out to find disease-linked TCR variants by profiling T cell receptor beta repertoires in ankylosing spondylitis patients and healthy donors. In total, the full study cohort was made up of about 110 healthy donors and roughly 27 ankylosing spondylitis patients. Peripheral blood was sampled, and synovial fluid was also collected from ankylosing spondylitis patients.

The V and J ends are trimmed by 5 bases and 8 bases, leaving 18 bases between them. Spanning cysteine to phenylalanine, the CDR3 consists of 14 amino acids. CDR3 DNA is the only sequence kept; it has 42 bases, read in frame from the first base. The germline V gene (reference sequence) sets CDR1 to SEHNR and CDR2 to FQNEAQ. The run used an Illumina HiSeq 2500. TCR beta libraries were prepared by quantitative 5'-RACE with molecular barcodes. Processing in the source paper ran as follows. A new computational method, built on a probabilistic model of VDJ rearrangement, was used to identify disease-linked TCR variants. TCRdb reworked the public reads: Q25 trimming with fastp, MiXCR clone assembly, productive beta chains retained. Rows with one shared CDR3 protein collapse into an entry with the most common genes and DNA. These V and J calls originate from TCRdb's pipeline instead of the authors' own analysis. The sample yields under 400,000 distinct CDR3 sequences; around 10% were counted once. 8% to 9.5% of the sample goes to the ten largest clones.

There are many counts of this clonotype. Its antigen target is currently unknown. Base qualities are not recorded, but no much larger clone differs from it by a single base. Study-level results and caveats: A TCR beta motif made up of eight highly homologous amino acid variants appeared to be characteristic of blood from ankylosing spondylitis patients. The disease-linked clones had a CD8+ phenotype and were found at relatively low frequencies in peripheral blood. Some TCR beta motif variants had previously been reported in synovial fluid and blood of reactive arthritis patients, which suggested common disease-initiation mechanisms. Significant enrichment of the disease-linked clones was reported in matched synovial fluid samples from ankylosing spondylitis patients.

Here the chain combines TRBV7-9 and TRBJ1-2; possibly the D gene is TRBD1, per 5 matching bases. This TCR was sampled from a female donor with ankylosing spondylitis or in good health (not recorded which). Source material: blood, either unsorted or a sorted T cell fraction (not recorded which). DNA sequence: TGTGCCAGCAGCATTGGACACCGGCGGGGAGGCTACACCTTC. Its coded protein is CASSIGHRRGGYTF. Joined to the reference TRBV7-9 and TRBJ1-2 proteins, this CDR3 gives the full variable domain: DTGVSQNPRHKITKRGQNVTFRCDPISEHNRLYWYRQTLGQGPEFLTYFQNEAQLEKSRLLSDRFSAERPKGSFSTLEIQRTEQGDSAMYLCASSIGHRRGGYTFGSGTRLTVV.